What follows describes a single T cell receptor beta chain. This entry is derived from a study of T cell repertoires in cytomegalovirus infection. Study as a whole: Evidence of both CMV infection and a matching HLA type came from public TCR beta signatures.

From the reads, TCRdb called clonotypes with MiXCR, one entry per CDR3 protein. The sample lists almost 300,000 distinct CDR3 sequences, about a tenth occurring once. The receptor's source is a human donor in good health (CMV status not recorded). Some clones in this sample may be carry-over from other donors' samples. Sequenced input: PBMCs.

The CDR3 nucleotides read TGTGCCAGCAATCGAGTGGGGACGGCGAACACCGGGGAGCTGTTTTTT. Protein: CASNRVGTANTGELFF. This chain uses TRBV2 with TRBJ2-2; D could derive from TRBD1 or TRBD2 (5 bases each). CDR3 length equals 16 residues. The germline V and J ends were trimmed by 7 bases and 0 bases, with 15 bases remaining between them. The germline V gene encodes CDR1 SNHLY and CDR2 FYNNEI.